This passage covers 16 T cell receptor beta chains from one sample sequenced in a study of CD8+ T cells in alopecia areata. The sequencing template was cDNA reverse transcribed from extracted RNA. The table came from immunoSEQ multiplex PCR; TCRdb's copy has only in-frame clones and leaves some out. The sample yields hundreds of thousands of clones, approximately 61% seen once. The sequenced sample was CD4+ T cells sorted from blood, obtained at week 0. The receptors come from a human donor with alopecia areata.

This chain uses TRBV5-1 with TRBJ2-1; D may be TRBD1 (6 bases). Trimming took 0 bases from V and 3 from J, leaving 13 bases between them. The CDR3 has 16 amino acids. Germline V gene lookup returns CDR1 SGHRS and CDR2 YFSETQ. CDR3 in amino acids: CASSLELGAGYNEQFF. CDR3 nucleotides: TGCGCCAGCAGCTTGGAACTGGGGGCGGGCTACAATGAGCAGTTCTTC.

This clone occurred a few times. The V gene is TRBV29-1, the J gene TRBJ1-4; 11 bases are shared with TRBD1. The CDR3 runs 14 residues. Looked up from germline, CDR1 is SQVTM and CDR2 is ANQGSEA. With V trimmed by 7 bases and J by 6 bases, 7 bases remained unmatched. The CDR3 nucleotides read TGCAGCGCTGGGCCGGGACAGGGGGATGAAAAACTGTTTTTT. Amino acid sequence: CSAGPGQGDEKLFF. Complete variable domain (other parts from reference TRBV29-1 and TRBJ1-4): SAVISQKPSRDICQRGTSLTIQCQVDSQVTMMFWYRQQPGQSLTLIATANQGSEATYESGFVIDKFPISRPNLTFSTLTVSNMSPEDSSIYLCSAGPGQGDEKLFFGSGTQLSVL.

The chain combines TRBV15 with TRBJ1-2; D possibly corresponds to TRBD1 (6 bases). V dropped 0 bases and J dropped 6 bases, with 20 bases sitting between them. Germline CDR1 LNHNV, CDR2 YYDKDF (reference sequence). This CDR3 is 17 amino acids long. For the CDR3, the DNA is TGTGCCACCAGCAGAGACCTTTCCGACAGGTCGATTGATGGCTACACCTTC. It encodes CATSRDLSDRSIDGYTF.

The chain has TRBV30 and TRBJ2-2, with D uncertain. The germline CDR1 and CDR2 sequences are GTSNPN and SVGIG (reference sequence). The CDR3 consists of 12 residues. V was pared by 0 bases and J by 6 bases, with 5 bases between. The CDR3 nucleotides are TGTGCCTGGAGTGTACTCTCCGGGGAGCTGTTTTTT. This gives the protein CAWSVLSGELFF.

The rearrangement uses TRBV4-2 and TRBJ1-4; D uncertain. The V gene's germline CDR1 is LGHNA and CDR2 YNFKEQ. V was clipped by 2 bases and J by 6 bases, with 7 bases between them. The CDR3 runs 13 residues. CDR3 sequence: CASSQSGDEKLFF. The DNA of the CDR3 is TGTGCCAGCAGCCAATCCGGGGATGAAAAACTGTTTTTT.

The genes are TRBV7-2 and TRBJ1-5; no firm D call. The CDR3 has 15 residues. The ends were cut back, 2 bases at V and 7 bases at J, with 15 bases in the middle. CDR1 and CDR2 from the germline V gene are SGHTA and FQGNSA. CDR3 nucleotides: TGTGCCAGCAGCTTATGGTGGGGAAATGGGCAGCCCCAGCATTTT. Its protein is CASSLWWGNGQPQHF.

The rearrangement joins TRBV29-1 to TRBJ2-5; 7 bases align to TRBD1. V shed 6 bases, J shed 0 bases, and the junction held 19 bases outside the gene matches. Germline CDR1 and CDR2: SQVTM and ANQGSEA. The CDR3 contains 18 residues. The CDR3 DNA sequence: TGCAGCGTGGAGAACAGGGGTACCACAAGATTGTACCAAGAGACCCAGTACTTC. It translates to CSVENRGTTRLYQETQYF.

The genes are TRBV7-3 and TRBJ1-2; the match to TRBD1 covers 10 bases. CDR3 length equals 15 residues. Germline lookup yields CDR1 SGHTA and CDR2 FQGTGA. The V gene end was trimmed by 5 bases and the J gene end by 3 bases; junction bases not matched to a gene: 6. CDR3 DNA sequence: TGTGCCAGCAGCCCCGGGACAGGGGCAGACTATGGCTACACCTTC. Translation gives CASSPGTGADYGYTF.

This clone occurred a few times. The chain employs TRBV4-1 and TRBJ1-6, with D possibly matching TRBD1 (6 bases). Germline V CDR1 and CDR2: MGHRA, YSYEKL. This CDR3 comprises 15 residues. V lost 6 bases and J lost 15, with 24 bases in between. CDR3 sequence: CASRQPAASRGGLHF. CDR3 coding DNA: TGCGCCAGCAGGCAACCCGCCGCGAGCAGGGGAGGCCTCCACTTT.

The CDR3 protein is CSVARGFNEQFF. CDR3 bases: TGCAGCGTGGCGCGGGGTTTCAATGAGCAGTTCTTC. V and J are TRBV29-1 and TRBJ2-1, with D possibly TRBD2 on 6 matching bases. V was clipped by 6 bases and J by 6 bases, with 12 bases between them. This CDR3 is built from 12 residues. Germline V gene sequence: CDR1 SQVTM, CDR2 ANQGSEA.

This chain joins TRBV4-2 and TRBJ1-5; no definite D call. The CDR3 extends over 13 amino acids. Trimming took off 0 bases at V and 4 bases at J, with 4 bases between the two ends. CDR1 and CDR2 (germline): LGHNA, YNFKEQ. The CDR3 spells CASSQDRNQPQHF. CDR3 nucleotides: TGTGCCAGCAGCCAAGATCGGAATCAGCCCCAGCATTTT.

This clone was seen a few times. This chain uses TRBV7-6 with TRBJ1-1; D not resolved. Germline lookup yields CDR1 SGHVS and CDR2 FNYEAQ. This CDR3 has 13 amino acids. Trimming took off 0 bases at V and 1 base at J, with 3 bases between the two ends. The chain's CDR3 is CASSLAGNTEAFF. CDR3 nucleotides: TGTGCCAGCAGCTTAGCAGGGAACACTGAAGCTTTCTTT.

V gene TRBV29-1 combines with J gene TRBJ1-1, with D perhaps TRBD1 (6 bases). CDR3 length equals 13 residues. Between the trimmed V and J ends, which lost 4 bases and 4 bases, there was a span of 13 bases. Germline V gives CDR1 SQVTM, CDR2 ANQGSEA. The CDR3: CSVAPRGRTEAFF. The CDR3 DNA reads TGCAGCGTTGCCCCTCGGGGGCGCACTGAAGCTTTCTTT. The entire variable domain, with the rest obtained from reference TRBV29-1 and TRBJ1-1, is as follows: SAVISQKPSRDICQRGTSLTIQCQVDSQVTMMFWYRQQPGQSLTLIATANQGSEATYESGFVIDKFPISRPNLTFSTLTVSNMSPEDSSIYLCSVAPRGRTEAFFGQGTRLTVV.

This chain uses TRBV6-5 with TRBJ1-6; D perhaps matches TRBD1 (6 bases). With 2 bases removed from V and 9 bases from J, the gap between germline ends came to 14 bases. The CDR3 totals 15 residues. CDR1 and CDR2 (germline): MNHEY, SVGAGI. Here the CDR3 DNA reads TGTGCCAGCAGTTACGAGCAGGGGTCAAGTTCACCCCTCCACTTT. As protein: CASSYEQGSSSPLHF.

The V call is TRBV27, the J call TRBJ1-5, with D possibly being TRBD1 (5 bases). Trimming left V 5 bases short and J 6 bases short, with 14 bases between. Germline CDR1 reads MNHEY; CDR2 reads SMNVEV (reference sequence). This CDR3 is built from 14 residues. The CDR3 nucleotides are TGTGCCAGCAGTAAGATGGGGGTATTTCAGCCCCAGCATTTT. It encodes CASSKMGVFQPQHF.

The rearrangement uses TRBV4-2 and TRBJ2-7; D is perhaps TRBD1 (5 bases). V dropped 0 bases and J dropped 11 bases, with 14 bases sitting between them. The CDR3 consists of 13 residues. Germline loops: CDR1 LGHNA, CDR2 YNFKEQ. This CDR3 reads CASSQERATDEYF. In nucleotides, the CDR3 is TGTGCCAGCAGCCAAGAAAGGGCGACAGATGAGTACTTC.